Below, 18 T cell receptor beta chains from the same sample are listed, as sequenced in a study of shared clonotypes between healthy human individuals. The assay was immunoSEQ multiplex PCR, and TCRdb's table has in-frame clones only and misses some. The table lists hundreds of thousands of clones, around 76% of them singletons. What was sequenced was PBMCs. All receptors derive from a woman between 40 and 50 years old in good health. Some clones in this sample may be carry-over from other donors' samples.

This rearrangement joins TRBV5-4 to TRBJ2-7; 9 bases line up with TRBD1. This CDR3 region has 16 residues. CDR1 is SGHNT, CDR2 YYREEE, per germline (reference sequence). Trimming at V came to 2 bases and at J to 0 bases, leaving 6 bases not matched to a gene. Here the CDR3 DNA reads TGTGCCAGCAGCTTTAAACAGGGGGCCGGCTCCTACGAGCAGTACTTC. This sequence encodes CASSFKQGAGSYEQYF. The variable domain in full, completed from reference TRBV5-4 and TRBJ2-7, reads ETGVTQSPTHLIKTRGQQVTLRCSSQSGHNTVSWYQQALGQGPQFIFQYYREEENGRGNFPPRFSGLQFPNYSSELNVNALELDDSALYLCASSFKQGAGSYEQYFGPGTRLTVT.

This chain uses TRBV28 with TRBJ2-7; D remains unclear. V lost 2 bases to trimming and J lost 2 bases, with 7 bases between them. This CDR3 has 13 amino acids. CDR1 and CDR2 from the germline V gene are MDHEN and SYDVKM. The CDR3 is CASSLGNTYEQYF. The CDR3 DNA is TGTGCCAGCAGTTTAGGGAACACCTACGAGCAGTACTTC.

A few counts support this clone. Other DNA sequences in this sample translate to the same CDR3. This chain links TRBV30 with TRBJ1-2; the D is unclear. Germline-derived CDR1 and CDR2 are GTSNPN and SVGIG (reference sequence). Deletions cut 0 bases from V and 8 bases from J, with 10 bases between. The CDR3 consists of 12 residues. CDR3 bases: TGTGCCTGGAGTGTACCTGGAGGCGGCTACACCTTC. This gives the protein CAWSVPGGGYTF.

The table lists this clone with a few counts. The rearrangement links TRBV19 to TRBJ1-2; perhaps TRBD1 as D (5 bases). Trimming removed 5 bases at V and 4 bases at J, with 14 bases between. Germline V gene sequence: CDR1 LNHDA, CDR2 SQIVND (reference sequence). The CDR3 has 14 amino acids. The CDR3 spells CASSSGGEFYGYTF. The CDR3, as DNA: TGTGCCAGTAGTTCCGGAGGGGAATTCTATGGCTACACCTTC.

The CDR3 sequence is CASSIVTTGELFF. In DNA, the CDR3 is TGTGCCAGTAGTATAGTAACCACCGGGGAGCTGTTTTTT. The chain recombines TRBV19 with TRBJ2-2; D is uncertain. The CDR3 spans 13 residues. Looked up from germline, CDR1 is LNHDA and CDR2 is SQIVND (reference sequence). V lost 1 base to trimming and J lost 4 bases, with 4 bases between them.

With regard to this clone: At the DNA level, this CDR3 is encoded by other sequences in the same sample as well. CDR3 sequence (DNA): TGTGCCAGCAGCGCACAGGGGGATAGCAATCAGCCCCAGCATTTT. Translated: CASSAQGDSNQPQHF. This chain connects TRBV4-2 to TRBJ1-5; 8 nucleotides line up with TRBD1. The V and J ends lost 5 bases and 0 bases, in that order; junction bases with no gene match: 3. The germline V gene encodes CDR1 LGHNA and CDR2 YNFKEQ. This CDR3 comprises 15 residues.

In DNA form, the CDR3 reads TGTGCCTGGAGCTCAATCAGCGCGGGTGAGCAGTTCTTC. Amino acid sequence: CAWSSISAGEQFF. This chain links TRBV30 with TRBJ2-1; possibly TRBD2 for D (5 bases). V was pared by 3 bases and J by 9 bases, with 15 bases between. Germline values: CDR1 GTSNPN, CDR2 SVGIG (reference sequence). The CDR3 runs to 13 residues.

The V call is TRBV5-1, the J call TRBJ2-7, with a tentative D call TRBD1 (5 bases). CDR1 is SGHRS, CDR2 YFSETQ, per germline. V lost 4 bases to trimming and J lost 2 bases, with 13 bases between them. The CDR3 has 14 amino acids. The CDR3 sequence is CASSLGGAAYEQYF. In DNA form, the CDR3 reads TGCGCCAGCAGCCTAGGTGGGGCCGCCTACGAGCAGTACTTC.

This clone was counted only a few times. J is TRBJ2-1 and V is TRBV15; 11 bases line up with TRBD2. Germline V CDR1 and CDR2: LNHNV, YYDKDF (reference sequence). V dropped 4 bases and J dropped 3; count of bases not matched to a gene: 5. The CDR3 has 16 residues. The CDR3 DNA reads TGTGCCACCAGCAAACCGACTAGCGGGGACTACAATGAGCAGTTCTTC. Protein sequence: CATSKPTSGDYNEQFF.

The chain recombines TRBV28 with TRBJ1-1; unclear D gene. The V end was cut by 7 bases, the J end by 4 bases, with 13 bases between. Germline V gives CDR1 MDHEN, CDR2 SYDVKM. This CDR3 is 13 amino acids long. The CDR3 loop reads CASTPGLSTEAFF. The CDR3 DNA is TGTGCCAGCACCCCTGGGTTGAGCACTGAAGCTTTCTTT.

The table lists this clone with a count of one. The chain combines TRBV5-4 with TRBJ2-1; 10 bases line up with TRBD2. Germline-derived CDR1 and CDR2 are SGHNT and YYREEE (reference sequence). J lost 7 bases, V lost 4 bases, and 11 bases had no gene match. The CDR3 is 16 amino acids. CDR3: CASSPPLAGGKNEQFF. CDR3 nucleotides: TGTGCCAGCAGCCCGCCCTTAGCGGGAGGTAAAAATGAGCAGTTCTTC.

This clone was observed a single time. The rearrangement links TRBV18 to TRBJ2-7; 8 positions agree with TRBD2. The CDR3 spans 14 residues. The germline CDR1 and CDR2 sequences are KGHSH and LQKENI. Germline trimming cut 3 bases from V and 3 bases from J; bases unmatched to any gene: 4. In DNA, the CDR3 is TGTGCCAGCTCACCGGGGCGGGGGGACTACGAGCAGTACTTC. Its protein product is CASSPGRGDYEQYF. Filled out from reference TRBV18 and TRBJ2-7, the complete variable domain reads NAGVMQNPRHLVRRRGQEARLRCSPMKGHSHVYWYRQLPEEGLKFMVYLQKENIIDESGMPKERFSAEFPKEGPSILRIQQVVRGDSAAYFCASSPGRGDYEQYFGPGTRLTVT.

The chain combines TRBV4-1 with TRBJ2-4; 10 bases are shared with TRBD1. The J segment lost 7 bases and the V segment lost 0 bases, leaving 9 bases of the junction unmatched. Germline V lookup: CDR1 MGHRA, CDR2 YSYEKL. This CDR3 is 17 amino acids long. Here the CDR3 reads CASSQDRRRQGANIQYF. The CDR3 DNA is TGCGCCAGCAGCCAAGATCGGAGGAGACAGGGGGCGAACATTCAGTACTTC.

This chain connects TRBV19 to TRBJ2-7; D gene uncertain. V was clipped by 5 bases and J by 4 bases, with 12 bases between them. The CDR3 contains 13 residues. Germline values: CDR1 LNHDA, CDR2 SQIVND (reference sequence). CDR3 sequence (DNA): TGTGCCAGTAGTCGAACCCTAAGGTACGAGCAGTACTTC. Translating gives CASSRTLRYEQYF.

As to this clone: A far larger clone lies a single base away; this is likely a read error. The chain is built from TRBV10-1 and TRBJ2-5, with no clear D. This CDR3 is 13 amino acids long. The germline V and J ends were trimmed by 5 bases and 5 bases, with 12 bases remaining between them. CDR1 WNHNN and CDR2 SYGVQD come from the germline V gene (reference sequence). The CDR3 protein is CASSRSRYETQYF. As DNA, the CDR3 is TGCGCCAGCAGTCGGTCTAGATACGAGACCCAGTACTTC.

The V and J genes are TRBV19 and TRBJ2-7, with D uncertain. Germline CDR1 is LNHDA and CDR2 is SQIVND (reference sequence). This CDR3 region has 14 residues. V lost 10 bases and J 2 bases, leaving 18 bases between the germline ends. The CDR3 spells CATGKPGRTYEQYF. CDR3 sequence (DNA): TGTGCCACCGGCAAGCCCGGGCGGACCTACGAGCAGTACTTC.

V usage is TRBV29-1 and J usage is TRBJ2-7; 12 bases map to TRBD2. The CDR3 is 13 amino acids. Losses at the gene ends were 8 bases for V and 7 bases for J; bases not matched to a gene: 9. Germline CDR1 is SQVTM and CDR2 is ANQGSEA. The CDR3 sequence: CSWRLAGDGEQYF. CDR3 coding DNA: TGCAGCTGGCGACTAGCGGGAGACGGGGAGCAGTACTTC.

The gene calls are TRBV7-7 and TRBJ2-5, with D possibly being TRBD1 or TRBD2 (5 bases each). Germline V gene sequence: CDR1 SSHAT, CDR2 FNYEAQ (reference sequence). Trimming stripped 1 base from V and 2 bases from J, with 11 bases between. CDR3 length equals 15 residues. In nucleotides, the CDR3 is TGTGCCAGCAGCTTAGGTCTGGGGGTTCAAGAGACCCAGTACTTC. Protein product: CASSLGLGVQETQYF.